This entry lists 32 T cell receptor beta chains sequenced from one sample in a study of blood T cell repertoires in COVID-19. Using immunoSEQ multiplex PCR, the repertoire was profiled, and TCRdb retains in-frame clones only, with some absent. This table holds some 300,000 clones, approximately 89% found once. The sequencing sample was made of peripheral blood. Receptor source: a woman aged 25 to 39 who had recovered from COVID-19.

The V gene is TRBV5-1, the J gene TRBJ2-2; 13 nucleotides agree with TRBD2. Per germline, CDR1 SGHRS and CDR2 YFSETQ. V shed 4 bases and J 4 bases; nucleotides not matched to a gene: 4. The CDR3 totals 16 residues. The CDR3 bases are TGCGCCAGCAGCCCGGGACTAGCGGGATTCACCGGGGAGCTGTTTTTT. This gives the protein CASSPGLAGFTGELFF.

The V and J genes are TRBV19 and TRBJ1-1; D is unresolved. The CDR3 is 13 amino acids. The V and J ends lost 3 bases and 1 base respectively, with 6 bases between them. Per the germline V gene, CDR1 is LNHDA and CDR2 is SQIVND (reference sequence). The CDR3 here is CASSIGPNTEAFF. The CDR3 DNA is TGTGCCAGTAGTATTGGCCCGAACACTGAAGCTTTCTTT.

The rearrangement links TRBV6-5 to TRBJ1-2; D possibly corresponds to TRBD1 (5 bases). From germline, CDR1 is MNHEY and CDR2 SVGAGI. V was trimmed by 0 bases and J by 10 bases, leaving 15 bases between them. The CDR3 is made up of 14 amino acids. The chain's CDR3 is CASSYSAGLKDYTF. The DNA for the CDR3 is TGTGCCAGCAGTTACTCCGCGGGACTAAAGGACTACACCTTC.

For this clone: Other nucleotide sequences from this sample produce the same CDR3. The CDR3 is CASSLASGGSYNEQFF. The CDR3 DNA reads as TGCGCCAGCAGCTTGGCCAGCGGGGGCTCCTACAATGAGCAGTTCTTC. The chain employs TRBV5-1 and TRBJ2-1, with TRBD2 identical over 8 bases. This CDR3 spans 16 amino acids. Germline V gene data show CDR1 as SGHRS and CDR2 as YFSETQ. J gave up 0 bases and V 0 bases, and 2 bases lay outside the gene matches.

The chain is built from TRBV27 and TRBJ1-6; D gene unclear. This CDR3 is 14 amino acids long. Trimming took off 5 bases at V and 0 bases at J, with 5 bases between the two ends. From germline, CDR1 is MNHEY and CDR2 SMNVEV (reference sequence). CDR3 sequence reads: CASSASSYNSPLHF. DNA of the CDR3: TGTGCCAGCAGTGCCAGCTCCTATAATTCACCCCTCCACTTT.

The J gene is TRBJ2-1, the V gene TRBV2; 8 nucleotides match TRBD1. Per the germline V gene, CDR1 is SNHLY and CDR2 is FYNNEI. This CDR3 is built from 17 residues. The V and J ends lost 8 bases and 5 bases, in that order; junction bases with no gene match: 17. The CDR3 sequence is CASLKDRGLFKDNEQFF. CDR3 in DNA: TGTGCCAGCCTTAAAGACAGGGGTTTGTTTAAAGACAATGAGCAGTTCTTC. The variable domain in full, completed from reference TRBV2 and TRBJ2-1, reads EPEVTQTPSHQVTQMGQEVILRCVPISNHLYFYWYRQILGQKVEFLVSFYNNEISEKSEIFDDQFSVERPDGSNFTLKIRSTKLEDSAMYFCASLKDRGLFKDNEQFFGPGTRLTVL.

The V and J genes are TRBV6-5 and TRBJ1-6, with D unresolved. V was pared by 4 bases and J by 8 bases, with 15 bases between. The CDR3 consists of 15 residues. The germline V gene encodes CDR1 MNHEY and CDR2 SVGAGI. DNA of the CDR3: TGTGCCAGCAGTTCCCGGGGAAGAGAGGATTCACCCCTCCACTTT. Translation gives CASSSRGREDSPLHF.

This clone turned up a few times. The chain is built from TRBV4-2 and TRBJ2-7, with TRBD2 matching over 8 bases. This CDR3 has 17 amino acids. The V gene's germline CDR1 is LGHNA and CDR2 YNFKEQ. J was trimmed by 3 bases and V by 0 bases; bases with no gene match: 10. CDR3 coding DNA: TGTGCCAGCAGCCAAGACCTTAGTAGCGGGGTCTACTACGAGCAGTACTTC. It specifies CASSQDLSSGVYYEQYF.

The rearrangement uses TRBV2 and TRBJ1-5, with TRBD1 matching 7 bases. The germline V gene encodes CDR1 SNHLY and CDR2 FYNNEI. Unmatched junction bases numbered 7, after V lost 9 bases and J lost 2 bases. The CDR3 extends over 14 amino acids. The CDR3 sequence is CASTQGSGNQPQHF. CDR3 bases: TGTGCCAGTACACAGGGGTCGGGCAATCAGCCCCAGCATTTT.

The chain recombines TRBV6-5 with TRBJ2-1, with 7 bases aligning to TRBD1. The CDR3 spans 15 residues. V lost 2 bases, J lost 3 bases, and 4 bases stayed unmatched. Germline loops: CDR1 MNHEY, CDR2 SVGAGI. The CDR3 is CASSYKGAHYNEQFF. CDR3 nucleotides: TGTGCCAGCAGTTACAAGGGGGCACACTACAATGAGCAGTTCTTC.

The chain recombines TRBV24-1 with TRBJ2-3, with 7 bases lining up with TRBD1. CDR3 size: 19 residues. In germline, CDR1 is KGHDR, CDR2 SFDVKD. J gave up 6 bases and V 0 bases, and 17 bases lay outside the gene matches. The CDR3 spells CATSDLQPTSTGWVDTQYF. The CDR3 DNA follows: TGTGCCACCAGTGATTTGCAGCCCACTTCGACAGGGTGGGTTGATACGCAGTATTTT.

Only one count was recorded for this clone. This sequence joins TRBV2 and TRBJ1-2; D not certain. Germline V gene lookup returns CDR1 SNHLY and CDR2 FYNNEI. The CDR3 loop spans 12 amino acids. Trimming left V 2 bases short and J 4 bases short, with 5 bases between. The CDR3 region is CASSENSYGYTF. The CDR3, as DNA: TGTGCCAGCAGTGAAAACAGCTATGGCTACACCTTC.

The rearrangement uses TRBV29-1 and TRBJ2-7, with D perhaps matching TRBD2 (6 bases). Trimming pared 3 bases from V and 5 bases from J, leaving 11 bases between. The CDR3 has 12 amino acids. Germline V lookup: CDR1 SQVTM, CDR2 ANQGSEA. The CDR3 here is CSVDGGADEQYF. As DNA, the CDR3 is TGCAGCGTTGACGGAGGGGCTGACGAGCAGTACTTC.

This chain uses TRBV9 with TRBJ2-1, with 11 bases aligning to TRBD2. This CDR3 has 17 residues. Germline CDR1 is SGDLS and CDR2 is YYNGEE. With 4 bases clipped from V and 4 bases from J, the junction kept 10 bases outside the gene matches. CDR3 in DNA: TGTGCCAGCAGCCCCGGGGCTAGCGGGGGGAGGTACAATGAGCAGTTCTTC. Translation gives CASSPGASGGRYNEQFF.

The chain employs TRBV28 and TRBJ1-4; tentatively, D is TRBD1 (6 bases). The V gene lost 8 bases and the J gene lost 8 bases, with 12 bases spanning the gap. The CDR3 is 12 residues long. Per germline, CDR1 MDHEN and CDR2 SYDVKM. The CDR3 DNA follows: TGTGCCAGCCAACAGGGAGACGAAAAACTGTTTTTT. It encodes CASQQGDEKLFF.

The chain's CDR3 is CASSLGQVSEQYF. The CDR3 nucleotides read TGTGCCAGCAGCTTAGGGCAGGTTTCGGAACAGTACTTC. V usage is TRBV7-3 and J usage is TRBJ2-7; D remains ambiguous. V gave up 2 bases and J gave up 10 bases, with 15 bases separating them. This CDR3 comprises 13 residues. CDR1 is SGHTA and CDR2 is FQGTGA in the germline V gene.

This clone was seen more than once but under ten times. The chain couples TRBV30 to TRBJ1-5; 7 positions match TRBD1. This CDR3 spans 13 amino acids. Losses at the gene ends were 5 bases for V and 4 bases for J; bases not matched to a gene: 5. CDR1 and CDR2 (germline): GTSNPN, SVGIG (reference sequence). The DNA of the CDR3 is TGTGCCTGGGCAGGGGGTAGGAATCAGCCCCAGCATTTT. It is translated as CAWAGGRNQPQHF.

The chain joins TRBV6-6 to TRBJ1-1, with TRBD1 identical over 7 bases. Looked up from germline, CDR1 is MNHNY and CDR2 is SVGAGI (reference sequence). V trimming: 7 bases; J trimming: 4 bases; junction bases outside the gene matches: 9. This CDR3 spans 14 amino acids. CDR3 amino acids: CASTALTGITEAFF. CDR3 DNA sequence: TGTGCCAGCACCGCCCTGACAGGGATCACTGAAGCTTTCTTT.

With regard to this clone: Other nucleotide sequences in the sample specify the same CDR3. The V call is TRBV24-1, the J call TRBJ2-5; TRBD1 matches at 9 bases. The CDR3 contains 15 residues. The ends lost 4 bases at V and 4 bases at J; junction bases unmatched: 6. In germline, CDR1 is KGHDR, CDR2 SFDVKD. The CDR3 DNA is TGTGCCACCAGTGACCCACAGGGGGCCGGAGAGACCCAGTACTTC. This gives the protein CATSDPQGAGETQYF.

This clone has a single count. This chain links TRBV4-2 with TRBJ1-5, with D unresolved. V lost 1 base to trimming and J lost 5 bases, with 9 bases between them. Per the germline V gene, CDR1 is LGHNA and CDR2 is YNFKEQ. CDR3 length: 14 residues. The CDR3 nucleotides are TGTGCCAGCAGCCAAGGGGCTCCGGATCAGCCCCAGCATTTT. It codes for CASSQGAPDQPQHF.

A single count supports this clone. This chain connects TRBV5-8 to TRBJ2-1, with 11 bases that match TRBD2. This CDR3 is 16 amino acids long. V lost 0 bases, J lost 8 bases, and 7 bases stayed unmatched. CDR1 and CDR2 from the germline V gene are SGHTS and YDEGEE. The CDR3 DNA reads TGTGCCAGCAGCTTGGGCCTAGCGGGAGGACGGGATGAGCAGTTCTTC. It translates to CASSLGLAGGRDEQFF.

V and J are TRBV6-5 and TRBJ1-5; no clear D. The V gene lost 6 bases and the J gene lost 1 base, with 10 bases spanning the gap. CDR1 and CDR2 (germline): MNHEY, SVGAGI. This CDR3 contains 14 residues. The CDR3 bases are TGTGCCAGCAGGACCGGGAGGAGCAATCAGCCCCAGCATTTT. The encoded protein is CASRTGRSNQPQHF.

Remarks on this clone: Different DNA sequences within this sample yield the same CDR3. The chain couples TRBV5-4 to TRBJ1-6; 10 positions match TRBD1. Germline CDR1 and CDR2: SGHNT and YYREEE (reference sequence). Germline trimming cut 4 bases from V and 2 bases from J; bases unmatched to any gene: 3. This CDR3 spans 16 amino acids. The CDR3 DNA reads as TGTGCCAGCAGCCTGGGACAGGGGCCCTATAATTCACCCCTCCACTTT. This sequence encodes CASSLGQGPYNSPLHF.

The chain's CDR3 is CASSVAGLESYEQYF. The DNA for the CDR3 is TGTGCCAGCAGCGTAGCTGGACTAGAATCCTACGAGCAGTACTTC. This chain uses TRBV9 with TRBJ2-7, with 7 bases fitting TRBD2. V was clipped by 0 bases and J by 1 base; unmatched bases: 4. CDR1 and CDR2 (germline): SGDLS, YYNGEE. The CDR3 loop spans 15 amino acids.

Notes on this clone: Other DNA sequences in this specimen translate into the identical CDR3. This chain joins TRBV13 and TRBJ1-1; D remains unclear. In germline, CDR1 is PRHDT, CDR2 FYEKMQ (reference sequence). Trimming shortened V by 1 base and J by 0 bases, and 6 bases separated the two germline ends. The CDR3 is 14 amino acids. The CDR3 coding sequence is TGTGCCAGCAGCTTAGACAAAATGAACACTGAAGCTTTCTTT. This sequence encodes CASSLDKMNTEAFF.

The V and J genes are TRBV4-2 and TRBJ1-2; TRBD1 agrees at 9 bases. V lost 4 bases and J lost 2; bases outside the gene matches: 5. The CDR3 is 15 amino acids. CDR1 and CDR2 from the germline V gene are LGHNA and YNFKEQ. CDR3 nucleotides: TGTGCCAGCAGCCGCCTCGACAGGGGGAACTATGGCTACACCTTC. It encodes CASSRLDRGNYGYTF.

The J gene is TRBJ1-3, the V gene TRBV7-9, with no clear D. Trimming removed 5 bases from V and 0 bases from J, with 5 bases in between. Germline values: CDR1 SEHNR, CDR2 FQNEAQ (reference sequence). The length of the CDR3 is 13 residues. CDR3 region: CASSQSSGNTIYF. DNA for the CDR3: TGTGCCAGCAGCCAATCCTCTGGAAACACCATATATTTT.

The chain couples TRBV2 to TRBJ1-2; 7 bases align to TRBD1. J gave up 4 bases and V 8 bases, and 4 bases lay outside the gene matches. Germline V gene sequence: CDR1 SNHLY, CDR2 FYNNEI. This CDR3 comprises 12 residues. CDR3 protein: CASDREAYGYTF. The DNA of the CDR3 is TGTGCCAGCGACAGGGAAGCCTATGGCTACACCTTC.

The V gene is TRBV16, the J gene TRBJ2-2; D is unclear. Deletions cut 0 bases from V and 4 bases from J, with 12 bases between. CDR1 and CDR2 (germline): KGHSY, FQNENV. The CDR3 extends over 16 amino acids. The CDR3 region is CASSQSIIAVTGELFF. The CDR3 DNA reads as TGTGCCAGCAGCCAATCTATAATAGCAGTCACCGGGGAGCTGTTTTTT.

The J gene is TRBJ1-1, the V gene TRBV6-2 or TRBV6-3, with D possibly being TRBD1 (5 bases). V was pared by 0 bases and J by 8 bases, with 7 bases between. The CDR3 contains 12 residues. Germline V gives CDR1 MNHEY, CDR2 SVGEGT. CDR3 residues: CASSYSHREAFF. CDR3 nucleotide sequence: TGTGCCAGCAGTTACTCGCACAGGGAAGCTTTCTTT.

The CDR3 bases are TGCGCCAGCAGCTTCCCTGACAGCCTCTATGGCTACACCTTC. Its protein is CASSFPDSLYGYTF. V usage is TRBV5-1 and J usage is TRBJ1-2; possible D gene TRBD1, 5 bases. Germline values: CDR1 SGHRS, CDR2 YFSETQ. The CDR3 has 14 amino acids. The germline V and J ends were trimmed by 2 bases and 4 bases, with 12 bases remaining between them.

This rearrangement joins TRBV9 to TRBJ2-2, with TRBD2 matching over 9 bases. After removal of 3 bases from V and 5 bases from J, the junction contained 11 bases not matched to a gene. Germline V gene lookup returns CDR1 SGDLS and CDR2 YYNGEE. The CDR3 is made up of 17 amino acids. The CDR3 DNA sequence: TGTGCCAGCAGCGAGAGATACAGTAGCGGGGGAACCGGGGAGCTGTTTTTT. It yields the protein CASSERYSSGGTGELFF.